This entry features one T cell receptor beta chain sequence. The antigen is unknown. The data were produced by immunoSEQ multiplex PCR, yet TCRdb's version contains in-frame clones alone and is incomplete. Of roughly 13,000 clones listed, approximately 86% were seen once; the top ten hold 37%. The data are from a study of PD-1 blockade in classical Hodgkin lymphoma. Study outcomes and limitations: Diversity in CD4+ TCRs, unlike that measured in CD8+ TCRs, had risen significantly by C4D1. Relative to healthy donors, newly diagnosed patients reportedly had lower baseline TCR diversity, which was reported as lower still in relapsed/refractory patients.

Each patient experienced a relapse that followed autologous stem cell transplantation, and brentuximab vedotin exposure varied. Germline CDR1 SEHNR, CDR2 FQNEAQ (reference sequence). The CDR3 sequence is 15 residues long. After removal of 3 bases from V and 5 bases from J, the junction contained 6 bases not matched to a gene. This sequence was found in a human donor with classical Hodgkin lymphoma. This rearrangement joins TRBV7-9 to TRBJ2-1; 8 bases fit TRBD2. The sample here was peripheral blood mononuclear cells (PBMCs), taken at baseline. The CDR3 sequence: CASSFLAGGDNEQFF. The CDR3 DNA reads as TGTGCCAGCAGCTTCCTCGCGGGGGGCGACAATGAGCAGTTCTTC. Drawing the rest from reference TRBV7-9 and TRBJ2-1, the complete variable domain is DTGVSQNPRHKITKRGQNVTFRCDPISEHNRLYWYRQTLGQGPEFLTYFQNEAQLEKSRLLSDRFSAERPKGSFSTLEIQRTEQGDSAMYLCASSFLAGGDNEQFFGPGTRLTVL.